The 14 T cell receptor beta chains below all came from one sample that was sequenced in a study of T cell responses to AZD1222 COVID-19 vaccine. Using immunoSEQ multiplex PCR, the repertoire was profiled, and TCRdb retains in-frame clones only, with some absent. The sample consists of some 130,000 clones, about 90% of them appearing once. The source material was peripheral blood, sampled on day 0 of AZD1222 vaccination. The receptors here all came from an adult in good health.

The CDR3, as DNA: TGTGCCAGCAGCTACGTCAGGGGGCCGGATCAGCCCCAGCATTTT. Amino acid sequence: CASSYVRGPDQPQHF. The chain uses TRBV7-6 and TRBJ1-5; 8 bases are shared with TRBD1. Germline V gene lookup returns CDR1 SGHVS and CDR2 FNYEAQ. V lost 4 bases to trimming and J lost 5 bases; unmatched junction nucleotides: 7. The CDR3 spans 15 residues.

The chain recombines TRBV19 with TRBJ1-1; D remains ambiguous. The CDR3 consists of 13 residues. With 5 bases removed from V and 4 bases from J, the gap between germline ends came to 11 bases. In germline, CDR1 is LNHDA, CDR2 SQIVND (reference sequence). Written as DNA, the CDR3 is TGTGCCAGTAGTCTAAAATGGGGCACTGAAGCTTTCTTT. It is translated as CASSLKWGTEAFF.

The chain employs TRBV27 and TRBJ1-2; D gene unclear. CDR1 is MNHEY, CDR2 SMNVEV, per germline (reference sequence). Deletions cut 0 bases from V and 4 bases from J, with 9 bases between. The CDR3 runs to 14 residues. Here the CDR3 DNA reads TGTGCCAGCAGTTTATCGATATCCTCCTATGGCTACACCTTC. It yields the protein CASSLSISSYGYTF.

This clone was observed once. The V and J genes are TRBV7-8 and TRBJ2-1, with 9 positions matching TRBD1. The CDR3 totals 18 residues. Germline V gives CDR1 SGHVS, CDR2 FQNEAQ. The trim removed 5 bases at V and 0 bases at J, leaving 11 bases unmatched. CDR3 amino acids: CASSPGQGLSSSYNEQFF. The DNA for the CDR3 is TGTGCCAGCAGCCCGGGACAGGGACTATCGAGCTCCTACAATGAGCAGTTCTTC. Full variable domain (missing parts from reference TRBV7-8 and TRBJ2-1): GAGVSQSPRYKVAKRGQDVALRCDPISGHVSLFWYQQALGQGPEFLTYFQNEAQLDKSGLPSDRFFAERPEGSVSTLKIQRTQQEDSAVYLCASSPGQGLSSSYNEQFFGPGTRLTVL.

The rearrangement joins TRBV19 to TRBJ1-1, with a tentative D call TRBD1 (6 bases). Germline CDR1 reads LNHDA; CDR2 reads SQIVND (reference sequence). V lost 5 bases, J lost 1 base, and 20 bases lay in between. The CDR3 sequence is 17 residues long. The CDR3 here is CASSRTNRGQSNTEAFF. CDR3 DNA sequence: TGTGCCAGTAGTCGCACTAATAGGGGACAATCGAACACTGAAGCTTTCTTT.

This sequence joins TRBV6-5 and TRBJ1-6; no reliable D call. CDR3 size: 14 residues. CDR1 MNHEY and CDR2 SVGAGI come from the germline V gene. V was cut by 3 bases and J by 10 bases, with 13 bases left in between. CDR3 DNA: TGTGCCAGCAGTTATGCGAGGGCTGGGTCACCCCTCCACTTT. Its protein product is CASSYARAGSPLHF.

The chain recombines TRBV7-2 with TRBJ2-3; TRBD2 matches at 11 bases. The CDR3 has 15 residues. Trimming removed 3 bases from V and 5 bases from J; junction bases left unmatched: 4. The germline gives CDR1 SGHTA, CDR2 FQGNSA. Here the CDR3 reads CASSFPLAGGDTQYF. The CDR3 DNA reads as TGTGCCAGCAGCTTTCCCCTAGCGGGAGGAGATACGCAGTATTTT.

The chain employs TRBV5-1 and TRBJ1-2; possibly TRBD1 for D (5 bases). The germline CDR1 and CDR2 sequences are SGHRS and YFSETQ. The CDR3 loop spans 16 amino acids. Trimming removed 0 bases at V and 0 bases at J, with 12 bases between. The CDR3 bases are TGCGCCAGCAGCTTGGATTGGACAATAACTAACTATGGCTACACCTTC. It specifies CASSLDWTITNYGYTF.

This rearrangement joins TRBV5-1 to TRBJ2-4; 11 bases line up with TRBD1. CDR1 is SGHRS, CDR2 YFSETQ, per germline. The CDR3 length is 17 residues. With V trimmed by 7 bases and J by 3 bases, 12 bases remained unmatched. CDR3 DNA sequence: TGCGCCAGCCGCTCGGGGACAGGGGGTATTGGCAAAAACATTCAGTACTTC. It encodes CASRSGTGGIGKNIQYF.

This clone was seen more than once but under ten times. J is TRBJ2-1 and V is TRBV5-1, with 8 bases that match TRBD2. Per germline, CDR1 SGHRS and CDR2 YFSETQ. The CDR3 totals 14 residues. V was clipped by 4 bases and J by 9 bases; unmatched bases: 9. The CDR3 DNA reads as TGCGCCAGCAGCCCAGGAGCGGGAGTCCCTGAGCAGTTCTTC. Translating it yields CASSPGAGVPEQFF.

The rearrangement joins TRBV18 to TRBJ1-5; D is ambiguous. The V gene lost 4 bases and the J gene lost 4 bases, with 8 bases spanning the gap. CDR3 length: 13 residues. The germline V gene has CDR1 KGHSH and CDR2 LQKENI. The DNA for the CDR3 is TGTGCCAGCTCACTGTCAGCTAATCAGCCCCAGCATTTT. Its protein is CASSLSANQPQHF.

The chain employs TRBV28 and TRBJ1-5; weak D call: TRBD1 (6 bases). CDR3 length: 17 residues. Germline values: CDR1 MDHEN, CDR2 SYDVKM. Trimming took 7 bases from V and 5 from J, leaving 24 bases between them. The CDR3 coding sequence is TGTGCCAGCACCTCGGTAACAGGGTTAGGGAGCTATCAGCCCCAGCATTTT. This sequence encodes CASTSVTGLGSYQPQHF.

V is TRBV3-1 (or the pseudogene TRBV3-2) and J is TRBJ1-2, with D possibly matching TRBD1 (5 bases). Germline CDR1 and CDR2: LGHDT and YNNKEL (reference sequence). This CDR3 is 13 amino acids long. The V end lost 4 bases, the J end lost 12 bases, and 18 bases lay between the germline ends. CDR3 in amino acids: CASSLRLGGIDTF. For the CDR3, the DNA is TGTGCCAGCAGCCTGAGGTTGGGGGGAATTGACACCTTC.

The chain carries TRBV4-1 and TRBJ2-1; D possibly corresponds to TRBD2 (5 bases). The CDR3 covers 12 residues. The germline gives CDR1 MGHRA, CDR2 YSYEKL. The germline V and J ends were trimmed by 1 base and 7 bases, with 5 bases remaining between them. CDR3 nucleotide sequence: TGCGCCAGCAGCCAAGGAGGGAATGAGCAGTTCTTC. It yields the protein CASSQGGNEQFF.